Listed below are T cell receptor beta chains from one sample, sequenced in a study of blood T cell repertoires in COVID-19. Repertoires were generated with immunoSEQ multiplex PCR, while TCRdb's copy carries only in-frame clones and drops some. The sample holds a few hundred thousand clones, about 86% seen once. Sample: peripheral blood. These receptors all stem from a person aged 65 to 85 with COVID-19, enrolled during active disease. Each CDR3 is given with its conserved first and last residue. A D gene is named only where the DNA matches it firmly. A clone size is listed for some rows: how often the clone was seen (once, few, many), or a class if it is expanded.

TGCGCCAGCAGCTTGGGGAGTGGAGGAAACACCATATATTTT	CASSLGSGGNTIYF	-	-	TRBV5-1	TRBJ1-3
TGCAGCGTCCTTGGGGGCACCAACTCCTACAATGAGCAGTTCTTC	CSVLGGTNSYNEQFF	-	-	TRBV29-1	TRBJ2-1
TGTGCCAGCAGACGCGGCCTCAGCTCCTACGAGCAGTACTTC	CASRRGLSSYEQYF	-	-	TRBV6-5	TRBJ2-7
TGTGCCAGCAGTGAGGAGGGGTTGCGCAATCAGCCCCAGCATTTT	CASSEEGLRNQPQHF	few	-	TRBV2	TRBJ1-5
TGTGCCAGCAGCCCCGGGACTAGCGGCCATAATGAGCAGTTCTTC	CASSPGTSGHNEQFF	-	TRBD2	TRBV7-6	TRBJ2-1
TGTGCCAGCAGCCTCTCGAGCGGGCCATCCTACGAGCAGTACTTC	CASSLSSGPSYEQYF	-	-	TRBV3-1/TRBV3-2	TRBJ2-7
TGTGCCAGCAGCTCCGCTCCAGGGACAGGGACTGGAAACACCATATATTTT	CASSSAPGTGTGNTIYF	-	TRBD1	TRBV13	TRBJ1-3
TGTGCCAGCAGCTTAGCGCAGGATCAGCCCCAGCATTTT	CASSLAQDQPQHF	-	-	TRBV7-9	TRBJ1-5
TGCAGCGTTCCCGGACAGGGATGGGACGAGCAGTACTTC	CSVPGQGWDEQYF	few	TRBD1	TRBV29-1	TRBJ2-7
TGTGCCAGCAGCCGGGAGACGGTGACAGCTTTCTTT	CASSRETVTAFF	-	-	TRBV7-9	TRBJ1-1
TGTGCCAGCAGCTTAGCATCCGGACAGGGGGCCTCTACGCAGTATTTT	CASSLASGQGASTQYF	-	TRBD1	TRBV7-2	TRBJ2-3
TGTGCCAGCATTCGTCGCGGGGGCACTGAAGCTTTCTTT	CASIRRGGTEAFF	-	-	TRBV6-5	TRBJ1-1
TGCGCCAGCGGGGTGACTAGCGGGATAAACGAGCAGTACTTC	CASGVTSGINEQYF	once	TRBD2	TRBV5-1	TRBJ2-7
TGTGCCAGCAGCTTCAGGACAGGCTTCCAAGAGACCCAGTACTTC	CASSFRTGFQETQYF	-	TRBD1	TRBV7-9	TRBJ2-5
TGTGCCAGCAGTTTGAGGGGGGAGCAGTTCTTC	CASSLRGEQFF	-	-	TRBV28	TRBJ2-1
TGTGCCAGTCAACAGGGTTTGAACACTGAAGCTTTCTTT	CASQQGLNTEAFF	few	-	TRBV19	TRBJ1-1
TGTGCCAGCAGCTTATTGGCAGATGGCTACACCTTC	CASSLLADGYTF	-	-	TRBV11-2	TRBJ1-2
TGTGCCAGCAGCTTACCTCGGGGACTTCAGGATACGCAGTATTTT	CASSLPRGLQDTQYF	-	-	TRBV11-3	TRBJ2-3
TGTGCCAGCAGTGAACAAATCGGCGGGTCGGGGGGGGCTAAGGATACGCAGTATTTT	CASSEQIGGSGGAKDTQYF	-	TRBD2	TRBV6-1	TRBJ2-3
TGTGCCAGCTCACAGGGGTTAGGGTACGAGCAGTACTTC	CASSQGLGYEQYF	-	TRBD1	TRBV7-9	TRBJ2-7
TGTGCCAGCAGCTTCGGACTGGGCATCCACGAGCAGTACTTC	CASSFGLGIHEQYF	-	-	TRBV9	TRBJ2-7
TGCGCCAGCAGCCACTTTAGCGGGAGCTTAGTATACGAGCAGTACTTC	CASSHFSGSLVYEQYF	-	TRBD2	TRBV4-3	TRBJ2-7
TGTGCCAGCAGCTTGTCTGGACAGTCTAACTATGGCTACACCTTC	CASSLSGQSNYGYTF	-	-	TRBV5-5	TRBJ1-2
TGTGCCAGCAGTCTTAGCACAGATACGCAGTATTTT	CASSLSTDTQYF	once	-	TRBV19	TRBJ2-3
TGCGCCAGCAGCCCTAATTACGAGCAGTACTTC	CASSPNYEQYF	-	-	TRBV5-1	TRBJ2-7
TGTGCCAGCAGTTTACTAGCGGGGGGGCGGACCGGGGAGCTGTTTTTT	CASSLLAGGRTGELFF	few	TRBD2	TRBV28	TRBJ2-2
TGTGCCAGCAGTTTAGGGACAGGGCGCATTCAGTACTTC	CASSLGTGRIQYF	-	TRBD1	TRBV27	TRBJ2-4
TGTGCCAGCAGCTTAGGTGCTCGACAGAGTGAAGCTTTCTTT	CASSLGARQSEAFF	-	-	TRBV7-3	TRBJ1-1
TGTGCCAGCAGTCCCCCGCGGGAGCGGGGCTACACCTTC	CASSPPRERGYTF	-	-	TRBV28	TRBJ1-2
TGTGCCAGTACCCCTCAGGATCACTATGGCTACACCTTC	CASTPQDHYGYTF	-	-	TRBV19	TRBJ1-2
TGCGCCAGCAGCTTGGTGAGGGGGCATGTCACCGGGGAGCTGTTTTTT	CASSLVRGHVTGELFF	-	TRBD1	TRBV5-1	TRBJ2-2
TGTGCCAGCAGCCAGCCGGGGGGAGCATACGAGCAGTACTTC	CASSQPGGAYEQYF	-	TRBD2	TRBV7-8	TRBJ2-7
TGTGCCAGCAGCGTCCGGGACTACCTAGATACGCAGTATTTT	CASSVRDYLDTQYF	-	TRBD2	TRBV9	TRBJ2-3
TGTGCCAGCTCGCCGCCGGGACTAGCGGGGGGCAACACCGGGGAGCTGTTTTTT	CASSPPGLAGGNTGELFF	-	TRBD2	TRBV18	TRBJ2-2
TGCGCCAGCAGCCATAATACAGGCTCCTACGAGCAGTACTTC	CASSHNTGSYEQYF	-	-	TRBV4-3	TRBJ2-7
TGCGCCAGCAGCCAAGGACGGACACAGGGCTACACCTTC	CASSQGRTQGYTF	once	-	TRBV4-1	TRBJ1-2
TGTGCCAGCACTAGCGGGGGGGCTCAGAGATCAGATACGCAGTATTTT	CASTSGGAQRSDTQYF	-	TRBD2	TRBV28	TRBJ2-3
TGTGCCAGCAGACCACAGGGGGGTTTCGGCTACGAGCAGTACTTC	CASRPQGGFGYEQYF	-	TRBD1	TRBV6-5	TRBJ2-7
TGTGCCAGCAGTTACTCCGGCGGGGTGTGGGAGACCCAGTACTTC	CASSYSGGVWETQYF	few	-	TRBV6-2/TRBV6-3	TRBJ2-5
TGCAGTGCTAGTACAGGGAAACATAATTCACCCCTCCACTTT	CSASTGKHNSPLHF	-	-	TRBV20-1	TRBJ1-6
TGCAGTGCTAGTCCTAGCGTGGGTGGCTCCTACAATGAGCAGTTCTTC	CSASPSVGGSYNEQFF	-	-	TRBV20-1	TRBJ2-1
TGCGCCAGCAGCTTGGCACTAGCGGGCTACACCGGGGAGCTGTTTTTT	CASSLALAGYTGELFF	-	TRBD2	TRBV5-1	TRBJ2-2
TGCGCCAGCAGCTTGGGCGGAGGGACAGATACGCAGTATTTT	CASSLGGGTDTQYF	-	-	TRBV5-1	TRBJ2-3
TGTGCCAGCAGGTCAGGGGGCATAAACACCGGGGAGCTGTTTTTT	CASRSGGINTGELFF	-	TRBD1	TRBV7-2	TRBJ2-2
TGTGCCAGCGGTGGACTGGAGCAGGGGGAGCTGTTTTTT	CASGGLEQGELFF	-	-	TRBV2	TRBJ2-2
TGCAGCGTTGATTTTGCGTTTGGTGAGACCCAGTACTTC	CSVDFAFGETQYF	-	-	TRBV29-1	TRBJ2-5
TGTGCCAGCAGTAGGGACAGATCGGAGACCCAGTACTTC	CASSRDRSETQYF	few	TRBD1	TRBV2	TRBJ2-5
TGTGCCAGCAGTTCGGGACAGAATGAAAAACTGTTTTTT	CASSSGQNEKLFF	few	TRBD1	TRBV28	TRBJ1-4
TGTGCCAGCAGCGTAGGGTCCGGGGGCTCCTACAATGAGCAGTTCTTC	CASSVGSGGSYNEQFF	-	-	TRBV9	TRBJ2-1
TGTGCCAGCAGCTTAGGAGGGCCCTACGAGCAGTACTTC	CASSLGGPYEQYF	-	-	TRBV7-9	TRBJ2-7
TGCGCCAGCAGTGGGACAGGGCTACTCGAGCAGTACTTC	CASSGTGLLEQYF	-	TRBD1	TRBV5-1	TRBJ2-7